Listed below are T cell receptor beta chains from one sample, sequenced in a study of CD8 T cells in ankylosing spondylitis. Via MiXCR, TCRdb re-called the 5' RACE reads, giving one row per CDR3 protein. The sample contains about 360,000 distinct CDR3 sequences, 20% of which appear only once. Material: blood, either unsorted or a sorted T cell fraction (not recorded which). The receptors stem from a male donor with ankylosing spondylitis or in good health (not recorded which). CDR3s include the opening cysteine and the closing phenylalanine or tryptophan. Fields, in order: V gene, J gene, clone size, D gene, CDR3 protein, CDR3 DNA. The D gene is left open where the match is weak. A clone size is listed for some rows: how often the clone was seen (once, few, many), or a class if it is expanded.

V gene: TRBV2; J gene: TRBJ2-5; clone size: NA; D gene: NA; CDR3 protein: CASRPAGQETQYF; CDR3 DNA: TGTGCCAGCAGACCTGCAGGCCAAGAGACCCAGTACTTC
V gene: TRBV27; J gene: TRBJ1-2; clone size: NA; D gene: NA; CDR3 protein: CASSFAGANYGYTF; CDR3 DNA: TGTGCCAGCAGTTTCGCTGGTGCTAACTATGGCTACACCTTC
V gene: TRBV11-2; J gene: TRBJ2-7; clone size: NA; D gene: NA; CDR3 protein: CASSLDYGRYEQYF; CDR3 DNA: TGTGCCAGCAGCTTAGATTACGGCCGCTACGAGCAGTACTTC
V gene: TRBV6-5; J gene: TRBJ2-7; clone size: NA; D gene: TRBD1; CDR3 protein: CASSYSAGTGINEQYF; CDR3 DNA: TGTGCCAGCAGTTACTCGGCCGGGACAGGGATCAACGAGCAGTACTTC
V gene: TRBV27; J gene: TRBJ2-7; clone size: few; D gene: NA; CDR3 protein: CASRQRAGPSYEQYF; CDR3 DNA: TGTGCCAGCAGACAAAGGGCAGGACCCTCCTACGAGCAGTACTTC
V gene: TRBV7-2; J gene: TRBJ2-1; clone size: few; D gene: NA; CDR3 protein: CASSLGWYGYNEQFF; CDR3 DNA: TGTGCCAGCAGCTTAGGATGGTACGGTTACAATGAGCAGTTCTTC
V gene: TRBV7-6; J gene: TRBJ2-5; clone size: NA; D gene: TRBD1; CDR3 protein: CASSVPGQGQETQYF; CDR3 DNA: TGTGCCAGCAGCGTACCGGGACAGGGCCAAGAGACCCAGTACTTC
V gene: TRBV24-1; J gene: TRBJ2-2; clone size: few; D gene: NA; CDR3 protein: CATRGAANTGELFF; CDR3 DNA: TGTGCCACCCGCGGGGCAGCGAACACCGGGGAGCTGTTTTTT
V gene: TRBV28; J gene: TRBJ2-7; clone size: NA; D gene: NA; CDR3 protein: CASSPVVWTYEQYF; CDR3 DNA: TGTGCCAGCAGCCCAGTGGTGTGGACCTACGAGCAGTACTTC
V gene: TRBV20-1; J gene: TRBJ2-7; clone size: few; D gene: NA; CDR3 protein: CSARKARGLDEQYF; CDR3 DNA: TGCAGTGCTAGAAAAGCGCGGGGACTGGACGAGCAGTACTTC
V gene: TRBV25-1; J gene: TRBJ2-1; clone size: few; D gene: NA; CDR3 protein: CASSEDLGGARNEQFF; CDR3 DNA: TGTGCCAGCAGTGAGGACCTGGGGGGGGCCAGGAATGAGCAGTTCTTC
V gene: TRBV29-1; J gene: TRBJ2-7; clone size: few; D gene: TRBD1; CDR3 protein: CSVSTGVYEQYF; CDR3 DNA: TGCAGCGTGTCTACAGGGGTTTACGAGCAGTACTTC
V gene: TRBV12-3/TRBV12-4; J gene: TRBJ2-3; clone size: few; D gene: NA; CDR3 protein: CASSSLEAGSTDTQYF; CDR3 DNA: TGTGCCAGCAGTTCTCTAGAGGCAGGGAGCACAGATACGCAGTATTTT
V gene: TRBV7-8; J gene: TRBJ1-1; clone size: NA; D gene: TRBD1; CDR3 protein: CASSLWTGGIDEAFF; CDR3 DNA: TGTGCCAGCAGCCTGTGGACAGGGGGCATCGATGAAGCTTTCTTT
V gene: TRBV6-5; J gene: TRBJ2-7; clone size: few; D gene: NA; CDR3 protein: CASSYVQGGGYQQYF; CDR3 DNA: TGTGCCAGCAGTTACGTTCAGGGGGGCGGGTACCAGCAGTACTTC
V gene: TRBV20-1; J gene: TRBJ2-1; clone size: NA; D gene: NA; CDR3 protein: CSARDEVSSSYNEQFF; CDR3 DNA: TGCAGTGCTAGAGACGAGGTCTCCAGCTCCTACAATGAGCAGTTCTTC
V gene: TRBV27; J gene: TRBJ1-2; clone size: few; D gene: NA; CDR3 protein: CASSLSVGPANYGYTF; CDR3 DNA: TGTGCCAGCAGTTTATCGGTGGGCCCGGCGAACTATGGCTACACCTTC
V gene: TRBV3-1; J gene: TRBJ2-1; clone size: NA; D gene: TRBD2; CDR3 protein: CASSPTSGEGNEQFF; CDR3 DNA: TGTGCCAGCAGTCCAACTAGCGGGGAGGGAAATGAGCAGTTCTTC
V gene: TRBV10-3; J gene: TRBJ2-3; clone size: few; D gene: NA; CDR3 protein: CAISESPWGGDTDTQYF; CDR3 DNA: TGTGCCATCAGTGAGTCGCCGTGGGGCGGAGACACAGATACGCAGTATTTT
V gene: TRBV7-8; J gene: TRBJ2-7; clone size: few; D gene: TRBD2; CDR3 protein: CASSLIAGGSHEQYF; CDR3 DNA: TGTGCCAGCAGCTTAATAGCGGGGGGGTCCCACGAGCAGTACTTC